The sequence of this T cell receptor beta chain was determined in a study of blood T cell repertoires in COVID-19. About the research overall: The United States, Italy and Spain supplied acute and convalescent COVID-19 samples. In each case, the material was cDNA or gDNA derived from T cells, B-cell-depleted T cells, or PBMCs.

Per the study methods: Nucleated cell number was recorded as an estimate derived from reference gene primer amplification. The data were produced by immunoSEQ multiplex PCR, yet TCRdb's version contains in-frame clones alone and is incomplete. The V and J calls and clone size are taken from that table; D and trimming were inferred from the DNA. The sample has some 200,000 clones, about 85% seen once. Trimming left V 2 bases short and J 8 bases short, with 9 bases between. CDR3 length equals 13 residues. CDR1 and CDR2 from the germline V gene are MGHDK and SYGVNS. The clonotype originates from a woman of 80 years or more with acute or convalescent COVID-19. V usage is TRBV25-1 and J usage is TRBJ1-4; tentatively, D is TRBD1 (5 bases). The sequenced sample was peripheral blood. CDR3 nucleotides: TGTGCCAGCAGTGAACAGGGTAGAGAAAAACTGTTTTTT. Translating gives CASSEQGREKLFF. The full variable domain, its missing parts supplied by reference TRBV25-1 and TRBJ1-4, is EADIYQTPRYLVIGTGKKITLECSQTMGHDKMYWYQQDPGMELHLIHYSYGVNSTEKGDLSSESTVSRIRTEHFPLTLESARPSHTSQYLCASSEQGREKLFFGSGTQLSVL.